Only one count was recorded for the clone carrying this TCR beta chain. The sample belongs to a study of blood T cell repertoires in COVID-19. In the study overall: From the United States, Italy and Spain came samples of acute and convalescent COVID-19.

The CDR3 has 16 residues. Germline CDR1 reads LGHDT; CDR2 reads YNNKEL (reference sequence). With V trimmed by 4 bases and J by 5 bases, 9 bases remained unmatched. Sequencing used immunoSEQ multiplex PCR; TCRdb keeps in-frame clones, though not all of them. The sample holds tens of thousands of clones, 89% seen once. Input material: peripheral blood. The chain is built from TRBV3-1 (or the pseudogene TRBV3-2) and TRBJ2-5, with 11 bases lining up with TRBD2. The receptor's source is a human donor in a cohort sampled during active COVID-19. In DNA form, the CDR3 reads TGTGCCAGCAGCCCTTCCCTAGCGGGAGGACAGGAGACCCAGTACTTC. This gives the protein CASSPSLAGGQETQYF.